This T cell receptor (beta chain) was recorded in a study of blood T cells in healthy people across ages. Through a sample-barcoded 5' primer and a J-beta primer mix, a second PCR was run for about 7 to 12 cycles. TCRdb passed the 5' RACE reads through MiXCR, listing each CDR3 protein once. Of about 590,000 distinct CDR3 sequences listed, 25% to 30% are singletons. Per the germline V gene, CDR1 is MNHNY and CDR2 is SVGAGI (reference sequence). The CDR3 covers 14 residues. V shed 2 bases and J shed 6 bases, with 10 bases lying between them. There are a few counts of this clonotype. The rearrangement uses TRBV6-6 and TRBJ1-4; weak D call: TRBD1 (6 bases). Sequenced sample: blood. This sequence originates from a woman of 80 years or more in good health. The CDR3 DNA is TGTGCCAGCAGTTACCGAACAGGGTATGAAAAACTGTTTTTT. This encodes CASSYRTGYEKLFF.